This passage covers 2 T cell receptor beta chains from one sample sequenced in a study of T cell responses to AZD1222 COVID-19 vaccine. Clones were sequenced by immunoSEQ multiplex PCR, and TCRdb holds only the in-frame ones, with some missing. The sample has approximately 110,000 clones, about 90% seen once. Sequenced material: peripheral blood, taken on day 0 of AZD1222 vaccination. The receptors were sampled from an adult in good health.

V and J are TRBV19 and TRBJ2-2, with 12 bases identical to TRBD2. Losses at the gene ends were 0 bases for V and 5 bases for J; bases not matched to a gene: 4. This CDR3 region has 17 residues. Germline V gene lookup returns CDR1 LNHDA and CDR2 SQIVND (reference sequence). This CDR3 reads CASSIDPGLAGTGELFF. For the CDR3, the DNA is TGTGCCAGTAGTATAGACCCAGGACTAGCGGGGACCGGGGAGCTGTTTTTT.

This chain connects TRBV21-1 to TRBJ2-1; no DNA check was done on the table's D call, TRBD2. TRBV21-1 counts as a pseudogene. CDR3 size: 21 residues. The CDR3 loop is CASSNICPLCVVRGPHNEQFF. CDR3 in DNA: TGTGCCAGCAGCAATATCTGCCCCCTGTGTGTGGTAAGAGGGCCTCACAATGAGCAGTTCTTC.